These 21 T cell receptor beta chains originate from one sample sequenced in a study of metastatic and nonmetastatic thyroid tumors. Thyroid surgery had not been preceded by any treatment in any patient. TCRdb redid the clone calls on the PCR reads using MiXCR. The profile shows some 22,000 clones, around a fifth of them singletons. The sample taken for sequencing was tumor tissue. These receptors were taken from a female donor with papillary thyroid cancer or a benign thyroid nodule (not recorded which). Some clones in this sample may be carry-over from other donors' samples.

This clone was seen a few times. One junction end disagrees with the germline gene, perhaps due to a read error. This chain uses TRBV6-1 with TRBJ1-4; D not certain. The CDR3 has 11 amino acids. Germline CDR1 reads MNHNS; CDR2 reads SASEGT. DNA for the CDR3: TGTACCAGCAGTGGACGTGAAAAACTGTTTTTT. Protein product: CTSSGREKLFF.

The sample holds a few counts of this clone. V and J are TRBV11-2 and TRBJ1-1; the match to TRBD1 covers 7 bases. CDR3 length: 13 amino acids. Germline CDR1 SGHAT, CDR2 FQNNGV. After removal of 4 bases from V and 8 bases from J, the junction contained 7 bases not matched to a gene. The CDR3 DNA is TGTGCCAGCAGCTCAGACAGGGCCTCGGAAGCTTTCTTT. This translates into CASSSDRASEAFF.

Ten or more counts support this clone. The rearrangement uses TRBV5-1 and TRBJ2-7, with TRBD1 identical over 9 bases. CDR1 and CDR2 from the germline V gene are SGHRS and YFSETQ. J was trimmed by 4 bases and V by 0 bases; bases with no gene match: 2. CDR3 size: 14 residues. CDR3 in DNA: TGCGCCAGCAGCTTGGCGGACAGGGGTTACGAGCAGTACTTC. As protein: CASSLADRGYEQYF. The full variable domain, its missing parts supplied by reference TRBV5-1 and TRBJ2-7, is KAGVTQTPRYLIKTRGQQVTLSCSPISGHRSVSWYQQTPGQGLQFLFEYFSETQRNKGNFPGRFSGRQFSNSRSEMNVSTLELGDSALYLCASSLADRGYEQYFGPGTRLTVT.

This clone was recorded once. The chain carries TRBV5-1 and TRBJ2-5; D is uncertain. The V gene's germline CDR1 is SGHRS and CDR2 YFSETQ. Trimming removed 2 bases from V and 8 bases from J, with 19 bases in between. The CDR3 totals 15 residues. CDR3: CASSLGSTHVETQYF. The CDR3, as DNA: TGCGCCAGCAGCTTAGGTTCGACACATGTAGAAACCCAGTACTTC.

There are many counts of this clone. The rearrangement joins TRBV6-1 to TRBJ2-7; possible D gene TRBD2, 7 bases. The V gene's germline CDR1 is MNHNS and CDR2 SASEGT. This CDR3 is built from 16 residues. V was pared by 1 base and J by 5 bases, with 18 bases between. CDR3 DNA sequence: TGTGCCAGCAGTGAAGGGTGGGGGGGCAGGGTCGACGAGCAGTACTTC. As protein: CASSEGWGGRVDEQYF.

Only a few counts were recorded for this clone. The chain links TRBV7-2 to TRBJ2-7; D might be TRBD2 (5 bases). The germline V and J ends were trimmed by 4 bases and 0 bases, with 10 bases remaining between them. CDR1 SGHTA and CDR2 FQGNSA come from the germline V gene. CDR3 length: 14 residues. CDR3 DNA sequence: TGTGCCAGCAGCTGGAGACGGGGCTCCTACGAGCAGTACTTC. Its protein is CASSWRRGSYEQYF.

The V and J genes are TRBV20-1 and TRBJ2-3, with 14 nucleotides matching TRBD2. V shed 5 bases, J shed 0 bases, and the junction held 7 bases outside the gene matches. CDR1 is DFQATT, CDR2 SNEGSKA, per germline (reference sequence). The CDR3 runs 17 residues. The CDR3 DNA follows: TGCAGTGCTCCCGGGACTAGCGGGAGCTACAGCACAGATACGCAGTATTTT. It yields the protein CSAPGTSGSYSTDTQYF.

This clone was detected many times. This chain uses TRBV3-1 with TRBJ2-1; 8 bases line up with TRBD2. V gave up 0 bases and J gave up 5 bases; unmatched junction bases: 12. The CDR3 sequence is 18 residues long. In germline, CDR1 is LGHDT, CDR2 YNNKEL (reference sequence). The CDR3 DNA is TGTGCCAGCAGCCAAGAGCCAGCGGGAGCTTTCCTTGACAATGAGCAGTTCTTC. This gives the protein CASSQEPAGAFLDNEQFF.

This clone was seen a few times. The gene calls are TRBV27 and TRBJ2-1; unclear D gene. Germline V gene lookup returns CDR1 MNHEY and CDR2 SMNVEV (reference sequence). The length of the CDR3 is 13 residues. V gave up 2 bases and J gave up 8 bases, with 10 bases separating them. CDR3 DNA sequence: TGTGCCAGCAGTTTAGGGCGGTGGGATGAGCAGTTCTTC. It translates to CASSLGRWDEQFF.

This clone was detected many times. The V gene is TRBV7-9, the J gene TRBJ1-4, with a weak D call TRBD1 (5 bases). Germline V gives CDR1 SEHNR, CDR2 FQNEAQ (reference sequence). The CDR3 is 15 residues long. Trimming took 1 base from V and 7 from J, leaving 13 bases between them. The CDR3 DNA reads as TGTGCCAGCAGCTTAGAAGCAGGGCGTACTGAAAAACTGTTTTTT. This gives the protein CASSLEAGRTEKLFF.

This clone came up many times. The rearrangement joins TRBV9 to TRBJ2-5; D perhaps matches TRBD2 (6 bases). CDR3 size: 14 residues. V was trimmed by 3 bases and J by 7 bases, leaving 16 bases between them. Germline V lookup: CDR1 SGDLS, CDR2 YYNGEE. CDR3 protein: CASSALLKEGTQYF. The CDR3 DNA reads TGTGCCAGCAGCGCCCTCCTCAAGGAGGGGACCCAGTACTTC.

This clone has a count of ten or more. The chain has TRBV30 and TRBJ1-3, with 7 bases lining up with TRBD1. CDR1 is GTSNPN and CDR2 is SVGIG in the germline V gene (reference sequence). The V gene end was trimmed by 4 bases and the J gene end by 0 bases; junction bases not matched to a gene: 3. The CDR3 is 14 residues long. The CDR3 bases are TGTGCCTGGACCAGGGACAGCTCTGGAAACACCATATATTTT. Its protein product is CAWTRDSSGNTIYF.

This clone was picked up many times. This chain connects TRBV2 to TRBJ1-1, with a possible D match to TRBD1 (6 bases). CDR1 is SNHLY and CDR2 is FYNNEI in the germline V gene. The CDR3 length is 14 residues. Deletions cut 6 bases from V and 8 bases from J, with 19 bases between. CDR3 nucleotide sequence: TGTGCCAGCAGACCTCAGGGGCCAACAAGGGAAGCTTTCTTT. This sequence encodes CASRPQGPTREAFF.

In its sample, this clone was seen many times. The V call is TRBV20-1, the J call TRBJ2-3; TRBD2 matches at 7 bases. J lost 3 bases, V lost 6 bases, and 9 bases had no gene match. Germline V gene sequence: CDR1 DFQATT, CDR2 SNEGSKA (reference sequence). CDR3 size: 14 residues. In DNA form, the CDR3 reads TGCAGTGCGGGGGAGGCTAGCGGAACAGATACGCAGTATTTT. As protein: CSAGEASGTDTQYF.

A few counts support this clone. The chain uses TRBV6-2 or TRBV6-3 and TRBJ2-2; D is ambiguous. Germline V gene lookup returns CDR1 MNHEY and CDR2 SVGEGT. This CDR3 is built from 13 residues. Trimming cost V 5 bases and J 4 bases, with 8 bases left between them. The CDR3 DNA reads TGTGCCAGCAGTCACGACGCCACCGGGGAGCTGTTTTTT. It codes for CASSHDATGELFF.

As to this clone: The junction does not match germline at one end; this may be a read error. The CDR3 DNA sequence: TGTGTCATCAGTGATAATGGGGGGACCCAGTACTTC. Protein product: CVISDNGGTQYF. J is TRBJ2-5 and V is TRBV10-3, with D perhaps assigned TRBD1 or TRBD2 (5 bases each). CDR1 ENHRY and CDR2 SYGVKD come from the germline V gene. This CDR3 region has 12 residues.

The chain links TRBV7-3 to TRBJ2-1; perhaps TRBD2 as D (6 bases). The CDR3 consists of 15 residues. Trimming took 5 bases from V and 1 from J, leaving 12 bases between them. Per the germline V gene, CDR1 is SGHTA and CDR2 is FQGTGA. CDR3 residues: CASSQISGSYNEQFF. The CDR3 DNA reads TGTGCCAGCAGCCAGATTAGCGGATCCTACAATGAGCAGTTCTTC. Variable domain in full (rest from reference TRBV7-3 and TRBJ2-1): GAGVSQTPSNKVTEKGKYVELRCDPISGHTALYWYRQSLGQGPEFLIYFQGTGAADDSGLPNDRFFAVRPEGSVSTLKIQRTERGDSAVYLCASSQISGSYNEQFFGPGTRLTVL.

The chain joins TRBV7-3 to TRBJ1-1; weak D call: TRBD1 (6 bases). There are 13 residues in the CDR3. The V gene lost 1 base and the J gene lost 7 bases, with 10 bases spanning the gap. The germline V gene has CDR1 SGHTA and CDR2 FQGTGA. The CDR3, as DNA: TGTGCCAGCAGCTTAATACAAGGGGGTGAAGCTTTCTTT. Amino acid sequence: CASSLIQGGEAFF.

Of note for this clone: Other DNA sequences in this sample translate to the same CDR3. The chain employs TRBV7-2 and TRBJ2-1, with 7 bases matching TRBD2. Germline V gives CDR1 SGHTA, CDR2 FQGNSA. The junction had 8 bases not matched to a gene; V was cut back by 1 base and J by 8 bases. This CDR3 has 15 amino acids. The CDR3 is CASSLGLAGMDEQFF. DNA of the CDR3: TGTGCCAGCAGCTTAGGACTAGCAGGTATGGATGAGCAGTTCTTC.

There are many counts of this clone. This chain joins TRBV2 and TRBJ1-5, with 8 bases that match TRBD1. V lost 7 bases, J lost 4 bases, and 6 bases stayed unmatched. Per germline, CDR1 SNHLY and CDR2 FYNNEI. The CDR3 has 14 amino acids. The CDR3, as DNA: TGTGCCAGCACTGGACAGGGACAGAATCAGCCCCAGCATTTT. Protein product: CASTGQGQNQPQHF.

In its sample, this clone was seen many times. This chain connects TRBV6-1 to TRBJ2-1; 7 nucleotides align to TRBD1. Germline loops: CDR1 MNHNS, CDR2 SASEGT. V dropped 4 bases and J dropped 3; count of bases not matched to a gene: 3. The CDR3 extends over 14 amino acids. The CDR3 coding sequence is TGTGCCAGCAGTGGAGCAGGGGGCTACAATGAGCAGTTCTTC. Protein product: CASSGAGGYNEQFF.